In its sample, the clone carrying this T cell receptor beta chain was seen many times. Its matching antigen is unknown. Both TCR beta VDJ combination and CDR3 sequence profiling were carried out. Genomic DNA was the template for this profiling. TCRdb recomputed calls from the reads with MiXCR, one row per CDR3 protein. Of about 130,000 distinct CDR3 sequences listed, around 41% are singletons. This sample was included in a study of CD8+CD57+ T cells in acquired aplastic anemia. Across the whole study: Sorted CD4+ plus CD8+ cells gave DNA averaging about 3.2 ug. There were about 10.8 million reads, on average, for CD4+ cells from healthy donors. General observations from the study: The study identified more than 25 CD8+ CDR3 sequences shared by patients and controls. CD8+ Simpson's diversity showed no significant patient-control difference.

The specimen sequenced was sorted CD4+, CD8+, or CD8+CD57+ T cells (not recorded which) from PBMCs. The sequence was obtained from a human donor in good health, serving as a control.

Written as DNA, the CDR3 is TGTGCCAGCGGGGCCGGAGTAGCCGGTTCTTTGGATACGCAGTATTTT. It encodes CASGAGVAGSLDTQYF. V gene TRBV2 combines with J gene TRBJ2-3, with a weak D call TRBD1 (5 bases). The V end was cut by 8 bases, the J end by 6 bases, with 24 bases between. Germline V lookup: CDR1 SNHLY, CDR2 FYNNEI. This CDR3 contains 16 residues.